This T cell receptor beta chain comes out of a study of blood T cell repertoires in COVID-19. Study overall: COVID-19 samples collected from the United States, Italy and Spain covered acute and convalescent phases. T cells, B-cell-depleted T cells, or PBMCs supplied cDNA or gDNA.

Authors' data handling: By means of reference gene primer amplification, nucleated cell counts were estimated. This table comes from immunoSEQ multiplex PCR, and its TCRdb copy is limited to in-frame clones, with some not included. V and J calls and clone size are given by that table; D and trimming were obtained from the DNA. The table has about 50,000 clones, around four fifths seen once; the top ten hold over 5%. V lost 0 bases and J 5 bases, leaving 13 bases between the germline ends. CDR1 is SGHDT and CDR2 is YYEEEE in the germline V gene. This CDR3 has 15 amino acids. The receptor was isolated from an elderly woman with acute or convalescent COVID-19. The sequenced material came from peripheral blood. The gene calls are TRBV5-6 and TRBJ2-3; possible D gene TRBD2, 5 bases. CDR3 DNA sequence: TGTGCCAGCAGCTTGGAACTAGGAGCACAAGATACGCAGTATTTT. Its translation: CASSLELGAQDTQYF.